These 30 T cell receptor beta chains were sequenced from one sample in a study of read filtering for tumor transcriptome and immune sequencing. From approximately 430 ng of RNA, a library with molecular barcoded alpha/delta and beta/gamma adaptors was made. TCRdb passed the reads through MiXCR, listing each CDR3 protein once. The profile shows 90,000 or so distinct CDR3 sequences, roughly 21% of them singletons. The source material was a population of CD138-negative cells sorted from bone marrow. Receptors were obtained from a donor over 35 with multiple myeloma.

This chain joins TRBV6-2 or TRBV6-3 and TRBJ2-2, with a tentative D call TRBD1 (6 bases). V lost 5 bases and J lost 5, with 15 bases in between. The V gene's germline CDR1 is MNHEY and CDR2 SVGEGT. CDR3 size: 15 residues. Here the CDR3 reads CASSPQQGGTGELFF. CDR3 in DNA: TGTGCCAGCAGTCCCCAACAGGGTGGTACCGGGGAGCTGTTTTTT.

At least ten counts were recorded for this clonotype. The CDR3 DNA follows: TGCGCCAGCAGCTTGGCTGGACTGGTCACAGATACGCAGTATTTT. Translation gives CASSLAGLVTDTQYF. This rearrangement joins TRBV5-1 to TRBJ2-3; a weak D match, TRBD2 (5 bases). Per germline, CDR1 SGHRS and CDR2 YFSETQ. This CDR3 is built from 15 residues. V shed 0 bases and J shed 2 bases, with 10 bases lying between them.

This clonotype was detected only a few times. The J gene is TRBJ1-1, the V gene TRBV2; D not resolved. Germline lookup yields CDR1 SNHLY and CDR2 FYNNEI. V was pared by 7 bases and J by 9 bases, with 12 bases between. This CDR3 comprises 11 residues. The chain's CDR3 is CASNGEFKAFF. Here the CDR3 DNA reads TGTGCCAGCAATGGGGAGTTCAAAGCTTTCTTT.

Concerning this clonotype itself: This may be a read error, as it is one base from a much larger clone. The chain combines TRBV7-9 with TRBJ1-1; D ambiguous. CDR1 and CDR2 (germline): SEHNR, FQNEAQ (reference sequence). This CDR3 contains 13 residues. The V gene lost 1 base and the J gene lost 3 bases, with 6 bases spanning the gap. CDR3 loop: CASSLEYDTEAFF. The CDR3 nucleotides are TGTGCCAGCAGCTTAGAGTATGACACTGAAGCTTTCTTT.

This clonotype was recorded a few times. This chain connects TRBV20-1 to TRBJ1-5, with D possibly being TRBD1 (6 bases). The germline V and J ends were trimmed by 7 bases and 0 bases, with 16 bases remaining between them. The germline V gene encodes CDR1 DFQATT and CDR2 SNEGSKA (reference sequence). This CDR3 contains 15 residues. The CDR3 loop is CSVRRGGYSNQPQHF. The CDR3 coding sequence is TGCAGTGTTAGGAGGGGGGGCTATAGCAATCAGCCCCAGCATTTT.

This clonotype was recorded a few times. The rearrangement links TRBV20-1 to TRBJ2-5, with no clear D. Germline V lookup: CDR1 DFQATT, CDR2 SNEGSKA (reference sequence). CDR3 length: 11 residues. V lost 2 bases and J 5 bases, leaving 6 bases between the germline ends. The CDR3 region is CSARPVETQYF. The CDR3 bases are TGCAGTGCTAGACCAGTGGAGACCCAGTACTTC.

V gene TRBV5-1 combines with J gene TRBJ1-4; D unresolved. V was pared by 0 bases and J by 7 bases, with 10 bases between. The CDR3 runs to 14 residues. The germline gives CDR1 SGHRS, CDR2 YFSETQ. The CDR3 DNA reads as TGCGCCAGCAGCTTGGCTGCAGACCCTGAAAAACTGTTTTTT. Protein product: CASSLAADPEKLFF.

Comments on this clonotype: A much more abundant neighbour one base away suggests this may be a read error. Because it lacks the conserved phenylalanine or tryptophan at the end, this CDR3 is likely a read error. The rearrangement links TRBV29-1 to TRBJ2-3, with 7 bases that match TRBD2. The length of the CDR3 is 14 residues. In germline, CDR1 is SQVTM, CDR2 ANQGSEA. J lost 3 bases, V lost 5 bases, and 8 bases had no gene match. The CDR3 bases are TGCAGCGTTTCTATTAGCGGGCGAACAGATACGCAGTATTAT. It codes for CSVSISGRTDTQYY.

This clonotype was observed many times. This rearrangement joins TRBV5-1 to TRBJ2-2; D remains unclear. Germline CDR1 is SGHRS and CDR2 is YFSETQ. The V end lost 2 bases, the J end lost 5 bases, and 10 bases lay between the germline ends. This CDR3 has 14 residues. The CDR3 is CASSLSLVTGELFF. The DNA for the CDR3 is TGCGCCAGCAGCTTAAGCTTGGTAACCGGGGAGCTGTTTTTT.

This clonotype was recorded at least ten times. J is TRBJ1-1 and V is TRBV30; D call uncertain. Germline values: CDR1 GTSNPN, CDR2 SVGIG (reference sequence). V was clipped by 5 bases and J by 0 bases, with 10 bases between them. The CDR3 loop spans 13 amino acids. The CDR3 bases are TGTGCCTGGGGCCCGTCTATGAACACTGAAGCTTTCTTT. Encoded protein: CAWGPSMNTEAFF. The full variable domain, completed using reference TRBV30 and TRBJ1-1, is SQTIHQWPATLVQPVGSPLSLECTVEGTSNPNLYWYRQAAGRGLQLLFYSVGIGQISSEVPQNLSASRPQDRQFILSSKKLLLSDSGFYLCAWGPSMNTEAFFGQGTRLTVV.

This clonotype was counted many times. The chain has TRBV5-6 and TRBJ1-1; weak D call: TRBD1 (6 bases). V dropped 3 bases and J dropped 1 base, with 10 bases sitting between them. Germline V gene data show CDR1 as SGHDT and CDR2 as YYEEEE. The CDR3 loop spans 14 amino acids. The CDR3 reads CASSSTGSNTEAFF. In nucleotides, the CDR3 is TGTGCCAGCAGCTCGACAGGCTCGAACACTGAAGCTTTCTTT. The full variable domain, in which reference TRBV5-6 and TRBJ1-1 provide the parts outside the CDR3, is DAGVTQSPTHLIKTRGQQVTLRCSPKSGHDTVSWYQQALGQGPQFIFQYYEEEERQRGNFPDRFSGHQFPNYSSELNVNALLLGDSALYLCASSSTGSNTEAFFGQGTRLTVV.

Of note for this clonotype: A much larger clone differs by one base, so this may be a read error. The rearrangement joins TRBV5-1 to TRBJ2-7; D is unclear. The CDR3 spans 13 residues. Germline assignment: CDR1 SGHRS and CDR2 YFSETQ. The CDR3 protein is CAGSSILNNEQYF. In nucleotides, the CDR3 is TGCGCCGGCAGCTCCATACTTAACAACGAGCAGTACTTC.

This clonotype was counted at least ten times. A much bigger clone sits one base away, suggesting this may be a read error. The chain is built from TRBV7-9 and TRBJ2-1; D possibly corresponds to TRBD1 (6 bases). Per the germline V gene, CDR1 is SEHNR and CDR2 is FQNEAQ (reference sequence). This CDR3 is built from 12 residues. The CDR3 sequence: CAGSYQGYEQFF. The CDR3 nucleotides are TGTGCCGGCAGCTACCAGGGGTATGAGCAGTTCTTC.

About this clonotype: A read error may be the cause here, since a much bigger clone is one base away. The chain couples TRBV19 to TRBJ2-1; D call uncertain. The CDR3 is made up of 16 amino acids. The germline V and J ends were trimmed by 2 bases and 5 bases, with 16 bases remaining between them. Germline V gene sequence: CDR1 LNHDA, CDR2 SQIVND (reference sequence). This CDR3 is CASSIIRSTGHNEQFF. As DNA, the CDR3 is TGTGCCAGTAGTATAATCAGGAGCACTGGGCACAATGAGCAGTTCTTC.

This clonotype was detected only a few times. The CDR3 sequence: CASGQTYNEQFF. The CDR3 nucleotides are TGTGCCTCGGGACAGACCTACAATGAGCAGTTCTTC. This sequence joins TRBV30 and TRBJ2-1, with 7 bases aligning to TRBD1. Germline V gene sequence: CDR1 GTSNPN, CDR2 SVGIG (reference sequence). The CDR3 length is 12 residues. J gave up 2 bases and V 7 bases, and 2 bases lay outside the gene matches.

Comment on this clonotype: One end of the junction fails to match germline, which may point to a read error. The chain combines TRBV5-1 with TRBJ2-1, with 8 nucleotides matching TRBD1. The CDR3 is made up of 14 amino acids. CDR1 SGHRS and CDR2 YFSETQ come from the germline V gene. Here the CDR3 reads CASSFQGALDEQFF. DNA for the CDR3: TGCGCCAGCAGCTTCCAGGGGGCCCTCGATGAGCAGTTCTTT.

V gene TRBV27 combines with J gene TRBJ1-3, with D unresolved. The V end was cut by 7 bases, the J end by 0 bases, with 16 bases between. The CDR3 contains 16 residues. Germline loops: CDR1 MNHEY, CDR2 SMNVEV (reference sequence). CDR3 sequence: CASTYLREGSGNTIYF. CDR3 DNA sequence: TGTGCCAGCACCTATCTTAGGGAGGGCTCTGGAAACACCATATATTTT.

This clonotype was detected ten times or more. V usage is TRBV28 and J usage is TRBJ2-7; no clear D gene. V was cut by 7 bases and J by 3 bases, with 13 bases left in between. Germline V CDR1 and CDR2: MDHEN, SYDVKM. CDR3 length: 13 residues. In DNA, the CDR3 is TGTGCCAGCACAAACCGGCAGCACTACGAGCAGTACTTC. Protein: CASTNRQHYEQYF.

This clonotype was found many times. The genes are TRBV12-3 or TRBV12-4 and TRBJ2-5; D is undetermined. The CDR3 is 14 residues long. Trimming took off 5 bases at V and 5 bases at J, with 15 bases between the two ends. CDR3 amino acids: CASSTKTPPETQYF. In nucleotides, the CDR3 is TGTGCCAGCAGTACCAAGACACCGCCCGAGACCCAGTACTTC.

This clonotype was counted many times. The gene calls are TRBV7-2 and TRBJ2-2, with no clear D. Per the germline V gene, CDR1 is SGHTA and CDR2 is FQGNSA. V lost 1 base and J 5 bases, leaving 14 bases between the germline ends. The CDR3 is made up of 16 amino acids. This CDR3 is CASSLETTISTGELFF. The CDR3 DNA is TGTGCCAGCAGCTTAGAGACAACCATAAGTACCGGGGAGCTGTTTTTT.

Ten or more counts support this clonotype. This chain links TRBV7-2 with TRBJ2-2; 12 bases fit TRBD1. This CDR3 comprises 16 residues. Germline-derived CDR1 and CDR2 are SGHTA and FQGNSA. The trim removed 5 bases at V and 5 bases at J, leaving 6 bases unmatched. CDR3 amino acids: CASSPGTGGSTGELFF. The CDR3 DNA reads as TGTGCCAGCAGCCCCGGGACAGGGGGCAGTACCGGGGAGCTGTTTTTT.

In the case of this clonotype: This may come from a read error, since a much larger clone is one base off. CDR3 DNA: TGTGCCAGCAGTTACGTGGCTAGGGTCGATGAGCAGTTCTTC. This encodes CASSYVARVDEQFF. The chain employs TRBV6-2 or TRBV6-3 and TRBJ2-1; D gene uncertain. This CDR3 is 14 amino acids long. Trimming removed 2 bases at V and 8 bases at J, with 13 bases between. Looked up from germline, CDR1 is MNHEY and CDR2 is SVGEGT.

At least ten counts were recorded for this clonotype. The chain recombines TRBV5-1 with TRBJ2-5; D is perhaps TRBD1 or TRBD2 (5 bases each). CDR1 and CDR2 (germline): SGHRS, YFSETQ. The CDR3 contains 14 residues. Between the trimmed V and J ends, which lost 0 bases and 4 bases, there was a span of 10 bases. The CDR3, as DNA: TGCGCCAGCAGCTTGGTTGTGAGGGGAGAGACCCAGTACTTC. The encoded protein is CASSLVVRGETQYF.

The CDR3 DNA sequence: TGCGCCAGCAGCTGGCAGGGGTCCGGGGAGCTGTTTTTT. Translated: CASSWQGSGELFF. The chain carries TRBV5-1 and TRBJ2-2; maybe TRBD1 (6 bases). The CDR3 sequence is 13 residues long. Germline V gene sequence: CDR1 SGHRS, CDR2 YFSETQ. The germline V and J ends were trimmed by 3 bases and 6 bases, with 9 bases remaining between them.

This clonotype was counted ten times or more. The V gene is TRBV12-3 or TRBV12-4, the J gene TRBJ1-1; D remains unclear. The V end lost 8 bases, the J end lost 1 base, and 5 bases lay between the germline ends. CDR3 length: 11 amino acids. The chain's CDR3 is CASRQNTEAFF. CDR3 DNA: TGTGCCAGCCGACAGAACACTGAAGCTTTCTTT.

The chain employs TRBV2 and TRBJ1-5, with D tentatively TRBD1 (6 bases). V gave up 8 bases and J gave up 1 base, with 18 bases separating them. The CDR3 sequence is 16 residues long. Per the germline V gene, CDR1 is SNHLY and CDR2 is FYNNEI. Here the CDR3 reads CASRKTGIGSNQPQHF. DNA for the CDR3: TGTGCCAGCCGGAAAACAGGGATAGGCAGCAATCAGCCCCAGCATTTT.

This clonotype was recorded at least ten times. The chain links TRBV3-1 to TRBJ2-1; tentative D call: TRBD2 (5 bases). The CDR3 extends over 14 amino acids. V lost 3 bases and J 0 bases, leaving 6 bases between the germline ends. Per germline, CDR1 LGHDT and CDR2 YNNKEL (reference sequence). The CDR3 nucleotides read TGTGCCAGCAGCCACCGGGGCTCCTACAATGAGCAGTTCTTC. It encodes CASSHRGSYNEQFF.

This clonotype was seen many times. The CDR3 DNA is TGTGCCAGCAGGGTGGGGGGGGCGGTAAACGCCGGGGAGCTGTTTTTT. Protein product: CASRVGGAVNAGELFF. The chain uses TRBV27 and TRBJ2-2; tentative D call: TRBD2 (7 bases). CDR1 is MNHEY and CDR2 is SMNVEV in the germline V gene (reference sequence). The V gene lost 6 bases and the J gene lost 6 bases, with 20 bases spanning the gap. The CDR3 loop spans 16 amino acids.

Ten or more counts support this clonotype. This sequence joins TRBV28 and TRBJ1-2; 8 nucleotides align to TRBD1. This CDR3 is 13 amino acids long. The ends lost 6 bases at V and 10 bases at J; junction bases unmatched: 10. Per the germline V gene, CDR1 is MDHEN and CDR2 is SYDVKM. The CDR3 sequence is CASRPDRGRVYTF. The CDR3 region has the DNA TGTGCCAGCAGACCTGACAGGGGAAGAGTCTACACCTTC.

Turning to this clonotype: A clone one base away is much larger, so this may be a read error. The genes are TRBV28 and TRBJ1-4; D gene unclear. The CDR3 loop spans 15 amino acids. In germline, CDR1 is MDHEN, CDR2 SYDVKM. CDR3 sequence: CASSLTTGLGEKLYF. In nucleotides, the CDR3 is TGTGCCAGCAGTTTAACGACGGGATTGGGTGAAAAACTGTATTTT.